The TCR beta chain under discussion was sequenced for a study of identical twins. TCRdb fed the 5' RACE reads into MiXCR, producing one record per CDR3 protein. The sample includes 300,000 or so distinct CDR3 sequences, over 8.5% of them seen just once. Findings and caveats of the study: Memory repertoires showed no such pattern, whereas abundant cord blood beta clonotypes carried fewer insertions. In zero-insertion analyses, partial confounding could arise from invariant MAIT and iNKT cells.

Germline loops: CDR1 MNHNS, CDR2 SASEGT. The CDR3 sequence is 16 residues long. Trimming pared 3 bases from V and 4 bases from J, leaving 15 bases between. This clonotype appeared a few times. Its antigen is not known. The same data also went into a second study, on yellow fever vaccine responses in identical twins.

The TCR was taken from a young woman in good health. Sequencing was performed on CD8+ T cells sorted from blood. This sequence joins TRBV6-1 and TRBJ2-2; D is possibly TRBD2 (6 bases). This CDR3 is CASSETAPGGTGELFF. In DNA form, the CDR3 reads TGTGCCAGCAGTGAGACAGCCCCCGGGGGCACCGGGGAGCTGTTTTTT.